The source of this T cell receptor beta chain is a study of CD8+ T cells in alopecia areata. Treatment here: oral pan-JAK inhibitor, 5-10 mg twice daily. Sequencing used cDNA as its template, made by extracting RNA and reverse transcribing it. The table came from immunoSEQ multiplex PCR; TCRdb's copy has only in-frame clones and leaves some out. This table holds around 300,000 clones, about three fifths found once. This clone was counted between two and nine times. This CDR3 spans 13 amino acids. Looked up from germline, CDR1 is SGHTA and CDR2 is FQGNSA. Trimming pared 1 base from V and 4 bases from J, leaving 7 bases between.

This chain uses TRBV7-2 with TRBJ2-5; the D is unclear. This receptor was obtained from a human donor with alopecia areata. The starting material was CD4+ T cells sorted from blood, obtained at week 52, from a patient treated with tofacitinib. The CDR3 bases are TGTGCCAGCAGCTTAGAGATGCGAGAGACCCAGTACTTC. Its translation is CASSLEMRETQYF.